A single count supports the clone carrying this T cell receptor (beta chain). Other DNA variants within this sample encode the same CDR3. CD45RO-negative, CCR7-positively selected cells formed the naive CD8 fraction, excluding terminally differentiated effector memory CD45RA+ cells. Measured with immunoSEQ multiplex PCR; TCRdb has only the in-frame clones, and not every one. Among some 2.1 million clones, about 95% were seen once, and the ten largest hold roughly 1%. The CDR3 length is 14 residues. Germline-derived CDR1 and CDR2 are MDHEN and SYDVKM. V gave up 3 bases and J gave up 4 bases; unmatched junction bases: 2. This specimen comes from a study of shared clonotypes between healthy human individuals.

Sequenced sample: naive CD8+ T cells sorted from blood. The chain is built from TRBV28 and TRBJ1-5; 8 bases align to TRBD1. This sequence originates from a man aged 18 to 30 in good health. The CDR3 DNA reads TGTGCCAGCAGTTTGCAGGGGGCGAATCAGCCCCAGCATTTT. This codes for CASSLQGANQPQHF.